This T cell receptor beta chain was captured in a study of low-dose radiotherapy and immunotherapy resistance in tumors. Whole-study context: Fractions of 0.5 Gy went to Cohort 1 every 2 weeks, totaling 6.5 Gy. Every two weeks, the protocol called for intravenous cyclophosphamide at 200 mg/m2. It was given one day before each radiation and immunotherapy administration.

Sample time point: before trial treatment. Covering alpha and beta chains, TRAV- and TRBV-specific primers were used for the first-strand cDNA. TCR amplification ran 15 to 25 PCR cycles using constant-region and V-primer adapter primers. mRNA that had been isolated underwent amplification through in vitro transcription. TCRdb itself ran the reads through MiXCR, one entry per CDR3 protein. The sample carries under 70,000 distinct CDR3 sequences, 20% to 25% recorded once. V gave up 6 bases and J gave up 3 bases; unmatched junction bases: 4. The CDR3 extends over 12 amino acids. In germline, CDR1 is SQVTM, CDR2 ANQGSEA.

The specimen comprised PBMCs, sampled before treatment. The chain employs TRBV29-1 and TRBJ1-2; 7 nucleotides match TRBD1. This TCR was recovered from a male donor with prostate cancer. The chain's CDR3 is CSVYRGDYGYTF. The CDR3 DNA follows: TGCAGCGTGTACAGGGGCGACTATGGCTACACCTTC.